This T cell receptor (beta chain) came from a study of cytomegalovirus exposure and HLA in healthy donors. General study findings and limits: As was reported, the classifier diagnosed cytomegalovirus status with high specificity and sensitivity. The study found most TCR sequences rare, yet found some public TCRs in many donors. Cytomegalovirus-associated TCR beta chains were listed, numbering around 150.

Notes on this clone: Its antigen remains unidentified.

Repertoires were generated with immunoSEQ multiplex PCR, while TCRdb's copy carries only in-frame clones and drops some. The sample holds around 60,000 clones, about 94% seen once. Germline V gene sequence: CDR1 GTSNPN, CDR2 SVGIG (reference sequence). Trimming removed 0 bases from V and 0 bases from J, with 8 bases in between. The CDR3 spans 14 residues. The donors were members of the validation cohort comprising 100 to 150 subjects, separate from the roughly 680-subject first cohort. The chain couples TRBV30 to TRBJ1-1; D might be TRBD1 (5 bases). This TCR derives from a man aged 18 to 35 in good health and CMV-seropositive. Specimen: PBMCs. The CDR3 nucleotides are TGTGCCTGGAGTGTTGAGACAGTGAACACTGAAGCTTTCTTT. Translating gives CAWSVETVNTEAFF.